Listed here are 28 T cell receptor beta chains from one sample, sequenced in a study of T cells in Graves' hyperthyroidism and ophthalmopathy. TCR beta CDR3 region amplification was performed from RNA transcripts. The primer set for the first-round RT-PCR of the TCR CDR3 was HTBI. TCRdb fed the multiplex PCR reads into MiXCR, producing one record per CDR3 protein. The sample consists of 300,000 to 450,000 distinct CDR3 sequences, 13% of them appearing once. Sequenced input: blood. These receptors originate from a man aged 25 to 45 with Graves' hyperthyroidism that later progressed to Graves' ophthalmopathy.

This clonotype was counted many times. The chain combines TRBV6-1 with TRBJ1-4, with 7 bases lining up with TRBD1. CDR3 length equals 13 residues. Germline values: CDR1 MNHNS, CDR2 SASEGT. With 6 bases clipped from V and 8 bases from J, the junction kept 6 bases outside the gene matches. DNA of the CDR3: TGTGCCAGCAGGGCAGGGGGGAAGGAAAAACTGTTTTTT. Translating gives CASRAGGKEKLFF.

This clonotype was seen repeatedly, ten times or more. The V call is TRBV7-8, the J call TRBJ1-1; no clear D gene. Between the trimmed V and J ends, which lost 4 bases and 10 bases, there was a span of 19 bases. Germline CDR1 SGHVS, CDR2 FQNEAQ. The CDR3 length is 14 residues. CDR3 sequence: CASSSREDLVGAFF. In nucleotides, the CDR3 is TGTGCCAGCAGCTCTAGGGAAGACTTAGTAGGAGCTTTCTTT.

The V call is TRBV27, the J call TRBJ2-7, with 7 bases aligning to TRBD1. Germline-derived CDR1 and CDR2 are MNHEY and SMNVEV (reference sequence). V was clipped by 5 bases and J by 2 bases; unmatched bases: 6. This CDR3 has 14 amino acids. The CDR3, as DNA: TGTGCCAGCAGTCACAGGGGAGTTGCCTACGAGCAGTACTTC. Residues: CASSHRGVAYEQYF.

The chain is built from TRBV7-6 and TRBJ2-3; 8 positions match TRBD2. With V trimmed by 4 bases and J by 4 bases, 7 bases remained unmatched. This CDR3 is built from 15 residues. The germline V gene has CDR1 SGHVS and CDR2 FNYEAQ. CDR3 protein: CASSSAGLAPDTQYF. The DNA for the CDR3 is TGTGCCAGCAGCTCCGCCGGACTAGCACCAGATACGCAGTATTTT. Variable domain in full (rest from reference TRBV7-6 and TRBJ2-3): GAGVSQSPRYKVTKRGQDVALRCDPISGHVSLYWYRQALGQGPEFLTYFNYEAQQDKSGLPNDRFSAERPEGSISTLTIQRTEQRDSAMYRCASSSAGLAPDTQYFGPGTRLTVL.

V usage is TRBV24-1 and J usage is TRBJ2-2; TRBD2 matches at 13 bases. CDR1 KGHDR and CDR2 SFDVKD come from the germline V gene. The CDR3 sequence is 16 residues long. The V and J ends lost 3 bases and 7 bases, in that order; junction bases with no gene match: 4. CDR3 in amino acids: CATSDGLAGVGGELFF. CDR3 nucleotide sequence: TGTGCCACCAGTGATGGACTAGCGGGGGTGGGCGGGGAGCTGTTTTTT.

The CDR3 sequence is CASSSGLPLMGYTF. CDR3 DNA: TGCGCCAGCTCATCGGGACTCCCCCTGATGGGCTACACCTTC. The rearrangement links TRBV4-1 to TRBJ1-2; a weak D match, TRBD1 (5 bases). Trimming shortened V by 8 bases and J by 8 bases, and 21 bases separated the two germline ends. There are 14 residues in the CDR3. CDR1 is MGHRA, CDR2 YSYEKL, per germline.

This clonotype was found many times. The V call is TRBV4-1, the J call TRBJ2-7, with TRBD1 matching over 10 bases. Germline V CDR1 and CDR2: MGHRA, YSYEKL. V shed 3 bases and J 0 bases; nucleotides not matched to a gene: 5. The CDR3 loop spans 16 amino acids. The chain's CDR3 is CASSHPGQGTSYEQYF. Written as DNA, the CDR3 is TGCGCCAGCAGCCACCCGGGACAGGGGACCTCCTACGAGCAGTACTTC.

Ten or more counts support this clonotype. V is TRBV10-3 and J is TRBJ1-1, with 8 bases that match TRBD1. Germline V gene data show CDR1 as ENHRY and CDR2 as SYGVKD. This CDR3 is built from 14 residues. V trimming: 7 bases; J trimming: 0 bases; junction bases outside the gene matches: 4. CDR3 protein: CAITKDRVNTEAFF. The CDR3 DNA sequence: TGTGCCATCACCAAGGACAGGGTGAACACTGAAGCTTTCTTT.

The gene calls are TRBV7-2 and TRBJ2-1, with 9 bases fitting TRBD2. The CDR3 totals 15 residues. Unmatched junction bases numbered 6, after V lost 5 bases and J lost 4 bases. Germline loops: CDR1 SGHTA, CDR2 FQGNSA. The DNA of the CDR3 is TGTGCCAGCAGCCGTAGCGGGGGCCCATACAATGAGCAGTTCTTC. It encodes CASSRSGGPYNEQFF. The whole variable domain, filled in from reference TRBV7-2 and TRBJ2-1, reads GAGVSQSPSNKVTEKGKDVELRCDPISGHTALYWYRQSLGQGLEFLIYFQGNSAPDKSGLPSDRFSAERTGGSVSTLTIQRTQQEDSAVYLCASSRSGGPYNEQFFGPGTRLTVL.

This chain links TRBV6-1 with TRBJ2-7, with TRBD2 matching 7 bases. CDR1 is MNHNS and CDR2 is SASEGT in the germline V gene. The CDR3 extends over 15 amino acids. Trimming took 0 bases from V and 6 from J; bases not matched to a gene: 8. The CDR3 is CASSEAGGVTGEQYF. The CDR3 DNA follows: TGTGCCAGCAGTGAAGCGGGGGGGGTGACGGGCGAGCAGTACTTC.

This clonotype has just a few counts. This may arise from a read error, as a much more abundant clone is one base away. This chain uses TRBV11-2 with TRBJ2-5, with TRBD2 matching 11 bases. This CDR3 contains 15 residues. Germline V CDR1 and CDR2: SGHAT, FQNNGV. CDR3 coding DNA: TGTGCCGGCAGCTTGGGACTAGCGGCTCAAGAGACCCAGTACTTC. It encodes CAGSLGLAAQETQYF.

CDR3 protein: CASSVTDRVGFNEQFF. In DNA, the CDR3 is TGTGCCAGCAGCGTAACTGACAGGGTCGGGTTCAATGAGCAGTTCTTC. The chain uses TRBV9 and TRBJ2-1; 7 positions match TRBD1. The length of the CDR3 is 16 residues. With V trimmed by 1 base and J by 6 bases, 10 bases remained unmatched. In germline, CDR1 is SGDLS, CDR2 YYNGEE.

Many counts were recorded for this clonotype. The CDR3 bases are TGTGCCTGGAGTACAGTCACAGATACGCAGTATTTT. This translates into CAWSTVTDTQYF. The chain has TRBV30 and TRBJ2-3; no firm D call. Trimming removed 2 bases at V and 2 bases at J, with 5 bases between. CDR3 length: 12 amino acids. Germline V gives CDR1 GTSNPN, CDR2 SVGIG (reference sequence).

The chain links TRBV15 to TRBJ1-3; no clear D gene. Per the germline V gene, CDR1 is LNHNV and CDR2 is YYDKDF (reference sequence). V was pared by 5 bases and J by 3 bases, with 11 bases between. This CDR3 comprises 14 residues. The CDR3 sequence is CATSSRPVGNTIYF. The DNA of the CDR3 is TGTGCCACCAGCTCCCGACCGGTTGGAAACACCATATATTTT.

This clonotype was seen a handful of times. CDR3 protein: CASSFNRALTEAFF. The DNA of the CDR3 is TGCGCCAGCAGCTTTAACAGGGCGCTCACTGAAGCTTTCTTT. This chain connects TRBV5-1 to TRBJ1-1, with a possible D match to TRBD1 (6 bases). V was shortened by 2 bases and J by 4 bases, with 12 bases between the two germline ends. This CDR3 spans 14 amino acids. CDR1 is SGHRS and CDR2 is YFSETQ in the germline V gene.

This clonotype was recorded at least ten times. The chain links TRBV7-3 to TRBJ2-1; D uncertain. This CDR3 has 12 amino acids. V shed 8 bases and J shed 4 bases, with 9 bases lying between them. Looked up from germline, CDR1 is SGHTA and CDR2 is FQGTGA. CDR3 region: CASGVSYNEQFF. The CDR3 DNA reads TGTGCCAGCGGGGTTTCGTACAATGAGCAGTTCTTC.

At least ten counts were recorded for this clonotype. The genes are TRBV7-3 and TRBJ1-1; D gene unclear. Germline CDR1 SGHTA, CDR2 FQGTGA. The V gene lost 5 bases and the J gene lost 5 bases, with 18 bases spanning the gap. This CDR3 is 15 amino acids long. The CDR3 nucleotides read TGTGCCAGCAGCCCCCCTAGGGTCGTAGTGACTGAAGCTTTCTTT. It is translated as CASSPPRVVVTEAFF.

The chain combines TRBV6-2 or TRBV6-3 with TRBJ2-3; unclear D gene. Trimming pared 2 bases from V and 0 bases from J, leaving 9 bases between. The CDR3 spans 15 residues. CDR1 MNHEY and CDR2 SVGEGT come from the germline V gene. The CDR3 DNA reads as TGTGCCAGCAGTTACACCGCAACTAGCACAGATACGCAGTATTTT. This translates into CASSYTATSTDTQYF.

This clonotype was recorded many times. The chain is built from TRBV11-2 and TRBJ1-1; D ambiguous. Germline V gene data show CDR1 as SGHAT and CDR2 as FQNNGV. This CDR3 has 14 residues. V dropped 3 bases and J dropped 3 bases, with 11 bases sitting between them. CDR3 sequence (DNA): TGTGCCAGCAGCTTTTCAGGTGCCGACACTGAAGCTTTCTTT. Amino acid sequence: CASSFSGADTEAFF.

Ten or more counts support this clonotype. The CDR3 spells CASSQGDRAYRYGYTF. The CDR3 DNA reads TGTGCCAGCAGCCAAGGGGACAGGGCCTATCGCTATGGCTACACCTTC. The chain combines TRBV3-1 with TRBJ1-2; 9 positions match TRBD1. The germline CDR1 and CDR2 sequences are LGHDT and YNNKEL (reference sequence). The CDR3 has 16 residues. Germline trimming cut 1 base from V and 4 bases from J; bases unmatched to any gene: 7.

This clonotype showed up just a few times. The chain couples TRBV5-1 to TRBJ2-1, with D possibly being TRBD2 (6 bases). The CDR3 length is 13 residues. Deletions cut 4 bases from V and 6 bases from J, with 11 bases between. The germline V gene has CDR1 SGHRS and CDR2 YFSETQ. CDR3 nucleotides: TGCGCCAGCAGCAGGGGACTCTCCAATGAGCAGTTCTTC. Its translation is CASSRGLSNEQFF.

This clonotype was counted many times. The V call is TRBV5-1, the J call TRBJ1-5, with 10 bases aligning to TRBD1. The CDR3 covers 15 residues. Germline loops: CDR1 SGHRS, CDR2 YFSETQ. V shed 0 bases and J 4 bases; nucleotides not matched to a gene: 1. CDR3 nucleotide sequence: TGCGCCAGCAGCTTGGGGACAGGGGGAAATCAGCCCCAGCATTTT. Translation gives CASSLGTGGNQPQHF.

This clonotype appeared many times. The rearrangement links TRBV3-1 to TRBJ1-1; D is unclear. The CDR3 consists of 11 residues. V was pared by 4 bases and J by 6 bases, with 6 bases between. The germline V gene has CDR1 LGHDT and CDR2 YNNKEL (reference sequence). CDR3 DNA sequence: TGTGCCAGCAGCCGGGATCCTGAAGCTTTCTTT. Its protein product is CASSRDPEAFF. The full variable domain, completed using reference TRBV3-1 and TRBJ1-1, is DTAVSQTPKYLVTQMGNDKSIKCEQNLGHDTMYWYKQDSKKFLKIMFSYNNKELIINETVPNRFSPKSPDKAHLNLHINSLELGDSAVYFCASSRDPEAFFGQGTRLTVV.

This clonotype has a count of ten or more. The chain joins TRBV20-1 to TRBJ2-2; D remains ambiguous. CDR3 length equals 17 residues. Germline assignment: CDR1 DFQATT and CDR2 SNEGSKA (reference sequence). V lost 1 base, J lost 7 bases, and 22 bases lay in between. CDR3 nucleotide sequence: TGCAGTGCTAGAGCATATGGTCAGATCACGACCCACGGGGAGCTGTTTTTT. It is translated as CSARAYGQITTHGELFF.

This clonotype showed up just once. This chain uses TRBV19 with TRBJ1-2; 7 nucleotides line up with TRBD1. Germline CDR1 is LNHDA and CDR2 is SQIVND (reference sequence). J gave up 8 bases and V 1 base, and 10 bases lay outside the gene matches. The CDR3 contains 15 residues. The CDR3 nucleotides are TGTGCCAGTAGTATAGTATACAGGGGAACGAACGGCTACACCTTC. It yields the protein CASSIVYRGTNGYTF. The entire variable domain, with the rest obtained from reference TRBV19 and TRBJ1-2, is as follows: DGGITQSPKYLFRKEGQNVTLSCEQNLNHDAMYWYRQDPGQGLRLIYYSQIVNDFQKGDIAEGYSVSREKKESFPLTVTSAQKNPTAFYLCASSIVYRGTNGYTFGSGTRLTVV.

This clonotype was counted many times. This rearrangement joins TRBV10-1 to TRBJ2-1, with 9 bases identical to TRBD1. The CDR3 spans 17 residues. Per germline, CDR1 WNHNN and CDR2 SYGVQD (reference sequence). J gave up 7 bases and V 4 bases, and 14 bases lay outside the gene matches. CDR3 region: CASSGDGAVGTGNEQFF. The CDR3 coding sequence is TGCGCCAGCAGTGGAGACGGGGCGGTAGGGACAGGGAATGAGCAGTTCTTC.

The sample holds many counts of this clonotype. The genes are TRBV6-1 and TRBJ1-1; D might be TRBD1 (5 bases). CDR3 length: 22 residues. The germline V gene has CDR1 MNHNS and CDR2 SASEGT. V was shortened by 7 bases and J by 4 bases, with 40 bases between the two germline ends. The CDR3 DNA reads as TGTGCCAGCATGAAGTTCTCGTTCCCCGAAATTTTGCCGGGGCCAAGTGGCACTGAAGCTTTCTTT. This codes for CASMKFSFPEILPGPSGTEAFF.

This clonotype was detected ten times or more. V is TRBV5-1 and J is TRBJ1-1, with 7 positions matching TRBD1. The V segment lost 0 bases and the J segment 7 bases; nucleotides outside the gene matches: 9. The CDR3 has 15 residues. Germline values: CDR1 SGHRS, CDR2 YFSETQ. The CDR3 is CASSLALRDSHEAFF. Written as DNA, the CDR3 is TGCGCCAGCAGCTTGGCTCTCCGGGACAGCCATGAAGCTTTCTTT.